This section outlines one T cell receptor beta chain sequence together with its context. Its target is not known. This entry comes from a study of cytomegalovirus exposure and HLA in healthy donors. Study-level points and caveats: It was reported that the classifier diagnosed cytomegalovirus status with high specificity and sensitivity in both the original and validation cohorts. With further analysis later on, most CMV-associated TCR beta chains appeared HLA-restricted.

Both 60 Vbeta primers and 13 Jbeta primers went into the PCR. Only in-frame clones appear in the TCRdb table, and some are missing; sequencing was by immunoSEQ multiplex PCR. Among 150,000 to 200,000 clones listed, over 75% were seen once. The CDR3 extends over 17 amino acids. From germline, CDR1 is SGHTA and CDR2 FQGNSA. V shed 0 bases and J shed 5 bases, with 19 bases lying between them. This chain links TRBV7-2 with TRBJ2-5; D is perhaps TRBD2 (6 bases). Sequenced: PBMCs. This receptor was obtained from a woman aged 45-65 years in good health and CMV-seronegative. CDR3 coding DNA: TGTGCCAGCAGCTTAGCGCTAGGGTCAGCGGGCGGGGAGACCCAGTACTTC. It yields the protein CASSLALGSAGGETQYF.